This section outlines one T cell receptor (beta chain) sequence together with its context. It lacks a known antigen. This sample is drawn from a study of cytomegalovirus exposure and HLA in healthy donors (dated 2017 in TCRdb). Regarding the research as a whole: In an earlier analysis of 450 to 750 of the donors, 276 Gb of sequence data and some 100 million unique TCR beta sequences from 180 million or so T cells were reported. An early release covering some 640 HLA-typed donors comprised about 310 gigabases of sequencing data and 85 million to 100 million unique TCR sequences. Of the approximately 400 genotyped donors, 65% to 90% were placed in the genetic ancestry cluster associated with self-reported Caucasian donors. The study aimed to test whether signatures of past pathogen exposure could be identified by cataloging public T cell receptors. The study used immunosequencing to profile the T cell repertoires of several hundred subjects and linked those repertoires to cytomegalovirus serostatus. Along with the roughly 700-subject first cohort, a separate validation cohort of 120 different subjects was used. The study combined high-throughput TCR immunosequencing, statistical association of individual TCRs with disease status, and machine learning to predict cytomegalovirus infection status. To study patterns of TCR occurrence, a later analysis re-analyzed previously published TCR beta repertoires from around 660 donors and added high-resolution HLA genotyping. The later analysis used no new phenotypic data to find candidate immune exposures, relying instead on TCR beta sequences and their occurrence across donors. An earlier analysis of some 500 of the donors applied high-throughput TCR beta sequencing to assess whether each TCR beta V gene segment acted as functional or pseudogenic. Donor age, sex, ethnicity and CMV serostatus were compiled alongside the repertoire data. A later genetic analysis took genome-wide SNP genotypes for about 55% of the roughly 670 donors and used that subset as a discovery cohort. All discovery cohort repertoires had been generated using a single sequencing platform. Both class I and class II loci were covered by HLA typing, at four-digit resolution. Typing coverage varied by locus: about 629-630 donors for A, B, C, DRB1 and DQB1; approximately 500 for DQA1; approximately 610 for DPA1; approximately 470 for DPB1. Roughly 5 DR-DQ haplotypes were handled as single units for association and clustering, since linkage in the cohort was strong. Among some 400 genotyped donors of the cohort, an average of around 240,000 unique TCR beta nucleotide sequences was sequenced per donor, of which roughly 17% were non-productive.

The CDR3 contains 15 residues, cysteine and phenylalanine counted. Here the CDR3 DNA is all that survives: 45 bases in frame from base 1. The V end loses 1 base and the J end loses 0 bases, and a stretch of 10 bases separates them. The germline V gene (reference sequence) supplies CDR1 PRHDT and CDR2 FYEKMQ. The cohort consisted of some 730 healthy bone marrow donors. Cohort members were all nominally healthy when sampled, although unrecorded immune exposures were likely present. The donor tested CMV seronegative, placing the donor among the roughly 400 seronegative members of the cohort. Each donor provided a peripheral blood sample, and peripheral blood mononuclear cells were used for TCR beta sequencing. The Qiagen DNeasy Blood Extraction Kit was used to extract genomic DNA from the blood cell samples. Library creation used the immunoSEQ multiplex PCR assay. The multiplex PCR relied on a mix of 60 forward primers for TCR Vbeta segments and 13 reverse primers for TCR Jbeta segments. The CDR3 region of rearranged TCR beta genes was amplified from genomic DNA with a multiplex PCR assay. The amplified TCR beta libraries were sequenced on the Illumina HiSeq System as 87-base-pair reads. The original methods were these. Across the 500 to 850 repertoires, a later analysis counted 60 million to 90 million unique TCR beta chains, 9.5 million to 12 million of which were shared by at least two donors. Raw reads were error-corrected and collapsed into unique sequences by a nearest-neighbor algorithm in which closely related sequences were merged to remove PCR and sequencing errors. To assign V, D and J gene segments, CDR3 sequences were aligned to IMGT reference sequences. For a sequence to be retained, at least a six-nucleotide match to both a V gene segment and a J gene segment was required. A rearrangement counted as productive if the CDR3 had no stop codons and remained in frame with V and J, and every other rearrangement counted as non-productive. CDR3 was defined by IMGT convention, running from the second conserved V-encoded cysteine to the conserved J-encoded phenylalanine. Sequences without an unambiguous match to a single V gene segment were excluded from the earlier analysis of several hundred of the donors. In an earlier analysis of several hundred of the donors, V segments were called functional above 56.7% productive rearrangements and were called segregating when the between-donor standard deviation exceeded 5%. To diagnose cytomegalovirus status from the catalog of TCR beta chain sequences, a statistical classification framework was built. A later analysis assigned V and J genes by comparing TCR nucleotide sequences with IMGT/GENE-DB human TR gene sequences. Using the TCRdist pipeline, a later analysis assigned CDR3 sequences along with most-parsimonious VDJ recombination scenarios. A later analysis defined each TCR beta chain by its CDR3 amino acid sequence plus V-gene family, and excluded reads lacking a unique V-gene family. A later analysis removed 592 highly shared, low-generation-probability nucleotide sequences to deal with suspected cross-contamination and a sequencing artifact. A later analysis calculated a clonal expansion index for each public chain from normalized within-repertoire ranks of inferred template counts. Generation probabilities in a later analysis came from a VDJ recombination model fitted to out-of-frame rearrangements, and those results were checked against IGoR. Hypergeometric tests were used in a later analysis to score TCR-TCR, TCR-HLA and TCR-CMV co-occurrence, with a repertoire-size bias correction applied to the TCR pairs. A later analysis estimated false discovery rates by permuting HLA or CMV assignments 20 times. In a later analysis, co-occurring TCRs were grouped using DBSCAN, with TCRdist sequence similarity added in when clustering inside HLA-allele-positive subsets. For co-occurrence clustering, repertoires with fewer than 30,000 or more than 120,000 public chains were excluded, along with roughly 5 repertoires with anomalous nucleotide sharing. The table comes from immuneACCESS by way of TCRdb, which keeps in-frame sequences with V and J called. Part of the clones is missing from these tables; in studies checked, under half for an unresolved V gene and the rest for unknown reasons. Clone size and the V and J calls come from that table; the DNA yielded D and trimming. The sample table records some 120,000 clones. Roughly 3.6% of the sample rests with the top ten.

Results the study describes overall, beyond this receptor: A later analysis reported that several top co-occurrence clusters appeared linked to parvovirus B19, influenza, CMV and Epstein-Barr virus. Immune exposure information for the cohort was limited to CMV serostatus. In an earlier analysis of some 640 of the donors, most TCR beta V segments were observed in productive rearrangements about 87% or about 30% of the time, broadly matching IMGT annotations. Over 15 rarely observed V segments, including chromosome 9 orphons, were excluded from the earlier analysis of several hundred of the donors because counts were too low. A later analysis found that TCR association rates varied across HLA loci, with DRB1 alleles showing the most associated TCRs and HLA-C alleles the fewest. A later genetic analysis reported fewer N-insertions in productive TCRs among donors in an Asian-associated ancestry cluster than the roughly 690-donor mean. Correlated functional status among segregating V segments might reflect linkage disequilibrium, but an unknown experimental factor could not be ruled out. According to a later analysis, most CMV-associated TCR beta chains appeared to be HLA-restricted, and the HLA associations seemed to be driven largely by CMV exposure. A few of the identified cytomegalovirus-associated TCR beta chains were confirmed in vitro to be specific for cytomegalovirus antigens. Because HLA typing was missing for some donors at each locus, association tests included only the typed subset. Presence/absence analyses assumed roughly uniform sequencing depth across donors, an assumption that may not hold. When HLA alleles, especially DR and DQ, strongly co-occurred, attributing TCR associations to individual alleles was difficult. According to the authors, the approach could potentially be generalized to other disease states and immunological phenotypes. The classifier was reported to diagnose cytomegalovirus status with high specificity and sensitivity in both the original cohort and the validation cohort. In a later analysis, 16,951 TCR beta sequences were associated with specific HLA alleles at a false discovery rate of 0.05. The study listed 150 to 200 TCR beta chains as associated with cytomegalovirus. Most TCR sequences were observed very rarely across donors, whereas some public TCRs were present in many individuals. A further reported finding was that TCR beta sequences accurately predicted the HLA-A and HLA-B alleles for most subjects in the first cohort. A later analysis found that HLA-associated TCR beta chains were more clonally expanded and had lower generation probabilities than equally common non-associated chains. The cohort was sequenced for TCR beta chains only, and without alpha or paired-chain data the features that could be detected were limited. A cluster of highly shared sequence variants was judged likely to be a technical artifact of the sequencing pipeline. A later genetic analysis associated a missense DCLRE1C variant with V-gene and J-gene trimming of TCR beta chains, and an independent cohort replicated the association. The 87-base-pair reads could not distinguish some IMGT-functional V segments, including TRBV6-2 and TRBV6-3, so those segments were excluded.

This clonotype originated in a man aged 25 to 40 in good health and CMV-seronegative. The chain is encoded by TRBV13 joined to TRBJ2-7, and perhaps TRBD1 as D gene, on 5 matching bases. The material sequenced was PBMCs. The DNA sequence is as follows: TGTGCCAGCAGCTTAGTCCAGGGCACCTCCTACGAGCAGTACTTC. It codes for CASSLVQGTSYEQYF.